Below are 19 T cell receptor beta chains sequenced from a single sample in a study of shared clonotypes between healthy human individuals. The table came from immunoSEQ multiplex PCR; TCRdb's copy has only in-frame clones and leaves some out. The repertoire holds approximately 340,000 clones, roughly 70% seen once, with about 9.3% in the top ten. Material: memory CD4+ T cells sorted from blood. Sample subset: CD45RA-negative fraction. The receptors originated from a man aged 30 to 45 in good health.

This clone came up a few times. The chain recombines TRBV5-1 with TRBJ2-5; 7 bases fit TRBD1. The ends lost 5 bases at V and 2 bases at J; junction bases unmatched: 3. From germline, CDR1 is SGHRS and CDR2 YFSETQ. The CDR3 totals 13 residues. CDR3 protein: CASRIRGQETQYF. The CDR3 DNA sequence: TGCGCCAGCAGGATCAGGGGGCAAGAGACCCAGTACTTC.

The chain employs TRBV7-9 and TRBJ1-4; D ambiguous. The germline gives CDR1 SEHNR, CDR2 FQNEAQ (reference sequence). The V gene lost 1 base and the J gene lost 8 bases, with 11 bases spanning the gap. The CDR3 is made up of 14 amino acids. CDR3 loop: CASSLVGGGEKLFF. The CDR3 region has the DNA TGTGCCAGCAGCTTAGTTGGTGGTGGCGAAAAACTGTTTTTT. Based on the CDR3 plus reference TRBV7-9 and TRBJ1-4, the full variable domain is DTGVSQNPRHKITKRGQNVTFRCDPISEHNRLYWYRQTLGQGPEFLTYFQNEAQLEKSRLLSDRFSAERPKGSFSTLEIQRTEQGDSAMYLCASSLVGGGEKLFFGSGTQLSVL.

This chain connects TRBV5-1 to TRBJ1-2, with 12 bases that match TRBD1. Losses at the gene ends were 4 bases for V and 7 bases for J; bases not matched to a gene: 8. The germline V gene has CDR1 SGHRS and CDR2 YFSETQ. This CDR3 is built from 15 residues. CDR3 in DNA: TGCGCCAGCAGCCAAGGGACAGGGGGCGCTTCTGGCTACACCTTC. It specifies CASSQGTGGASGYTF.

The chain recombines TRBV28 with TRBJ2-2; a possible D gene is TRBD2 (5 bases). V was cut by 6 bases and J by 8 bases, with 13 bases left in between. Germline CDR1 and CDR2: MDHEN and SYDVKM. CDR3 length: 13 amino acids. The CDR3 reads CASRNSVSGELFF. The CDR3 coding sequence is TGTGCCAGCAGAAATAGCGTGTCTGGGGAGCTGTTTTTT.

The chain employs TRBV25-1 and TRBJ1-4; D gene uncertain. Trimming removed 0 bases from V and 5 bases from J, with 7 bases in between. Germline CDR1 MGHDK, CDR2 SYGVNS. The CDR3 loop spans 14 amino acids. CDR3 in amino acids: CASSEYQMNEKLFF. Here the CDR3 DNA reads TGTGCCAGCAGTGAATATCAGATGAATGAAAAACTGTTTTTT. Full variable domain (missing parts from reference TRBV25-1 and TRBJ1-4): EADIYQTPRYLVIGTGKKITLECSQTMGHDKMYWYQQDPGMELHLIHYSYGVNSTEKGDLSSESTVSRIRTEHFPLTLESARPSHTSQYLCASSEYQMNEKLFFGSGTQLSVL.

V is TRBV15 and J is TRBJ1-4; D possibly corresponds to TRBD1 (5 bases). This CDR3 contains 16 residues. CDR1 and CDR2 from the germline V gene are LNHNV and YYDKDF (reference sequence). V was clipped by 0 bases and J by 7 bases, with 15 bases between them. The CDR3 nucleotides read TGTGCCACCAGCAGAGATTGGGGCAGCGTGGGTGAAAAACTGTTTTTT. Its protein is CATSRDWGSVGEKLFF.

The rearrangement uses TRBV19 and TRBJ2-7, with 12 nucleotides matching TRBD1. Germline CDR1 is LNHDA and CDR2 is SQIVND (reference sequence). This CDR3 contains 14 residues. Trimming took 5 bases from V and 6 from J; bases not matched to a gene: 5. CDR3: CASSLRDRGREQYF. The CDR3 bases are TGTGCCAGTAGTTTGCGGGACAGGGGGCGCGAGCAGTACTTC.

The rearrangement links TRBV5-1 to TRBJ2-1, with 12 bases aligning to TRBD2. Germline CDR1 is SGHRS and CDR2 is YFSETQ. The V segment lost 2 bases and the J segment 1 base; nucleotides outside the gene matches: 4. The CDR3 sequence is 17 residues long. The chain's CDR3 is CASSFGLAGLSYNEQFF. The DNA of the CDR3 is TGCGCCAGCAGCTTCGGACTAGCGGGATTGTCCTACAATGAGCAGTTCTTC. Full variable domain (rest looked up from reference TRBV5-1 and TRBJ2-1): KAGVTQTPRYLIKTRGQQVTLSCSPISGHRSVSWYQQTPGQGLQFLFEYFSETQRNKGNFPGRFSGRQFSNSRSEMNVSTLELGDSALYLCASSFGLAGLSYNEQFFGPGTRLTVL.

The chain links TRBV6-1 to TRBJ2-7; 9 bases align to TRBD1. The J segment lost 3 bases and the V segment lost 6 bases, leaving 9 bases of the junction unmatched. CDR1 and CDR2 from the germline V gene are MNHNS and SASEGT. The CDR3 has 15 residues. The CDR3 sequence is CASSLAGQGYYEQYF. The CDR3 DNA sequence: TGTGCCAGCAGCTTAGCCGGACAGGGGTACTACGAGCAGTACTTC.

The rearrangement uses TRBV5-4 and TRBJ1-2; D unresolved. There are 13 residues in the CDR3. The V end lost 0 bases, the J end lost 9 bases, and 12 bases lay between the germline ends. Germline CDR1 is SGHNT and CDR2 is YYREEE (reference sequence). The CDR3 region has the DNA TGTGCCAGCAGCTTGGCCGCGCCGGCTAGCTACACCTTC. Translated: CASSLAAPASYTF.

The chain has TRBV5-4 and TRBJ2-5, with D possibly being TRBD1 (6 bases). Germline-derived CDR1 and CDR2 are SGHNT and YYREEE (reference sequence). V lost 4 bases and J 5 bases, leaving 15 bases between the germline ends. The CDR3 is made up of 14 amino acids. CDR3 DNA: TGTGCCAGCAGCCCAAGTCTCAGGGGTGAGACCCAGTACTTC. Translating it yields CASSPSLRGETQYF.

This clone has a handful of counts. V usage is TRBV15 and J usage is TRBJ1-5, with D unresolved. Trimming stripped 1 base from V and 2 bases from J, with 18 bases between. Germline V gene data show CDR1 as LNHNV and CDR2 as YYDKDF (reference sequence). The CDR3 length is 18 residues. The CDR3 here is CATSRGTLGGRGNQPQHF. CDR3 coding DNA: TGTGCCACCAGCAGAGGTACCTTGGGAGGGAGGGGCAATCAGCCCCAGCATTTT.

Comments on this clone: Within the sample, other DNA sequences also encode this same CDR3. The CDR3 is CASSPGLGSYEQYF. In DNA, the CDR3 is TGTGCCAGCTCACCGGGACTCGGCTCCTACGAGCAGTACTTC. The V and J genes are TRBV18 and TRBJ2-7; perhaps TRBD2 as D (6 bases). The CDR3 spans 14 residues. CDR1 is KGHSH, CDR2 LQKENI, per germline. V was cut by 3 bases and J by 0 bases, with 9 bases left in between.

The CDR3 coding sequence is TGTGCCAGCACCACTTTAGCGGGAGGGGACGAGCAGTACTTC. It yields the protein CASTTLAGGDEQYF. J is TRBJ2-7 and V is TRBV28; 11 nucleotides line up with TRBD2. The germline CDR1 and CDR2 sequences are MDHEN and SYDVKM. The CDR3 sequence is 14 residues long. V shed 7 bases, J shed 5 bases, and the junction held 7 bases outside the gene matches.

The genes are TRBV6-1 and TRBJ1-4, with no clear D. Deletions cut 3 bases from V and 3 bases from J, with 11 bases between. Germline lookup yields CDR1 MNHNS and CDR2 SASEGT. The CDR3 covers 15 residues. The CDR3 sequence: CASSERWLANEKLFF. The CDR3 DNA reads TGTGCCAGCAGTGAGAGGTGGTTGGCTAATGAAAAACTGTTTTTT.

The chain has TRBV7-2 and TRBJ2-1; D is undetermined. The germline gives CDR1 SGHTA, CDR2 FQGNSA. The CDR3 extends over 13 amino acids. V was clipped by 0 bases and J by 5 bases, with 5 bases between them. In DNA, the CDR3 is TGTGCCAGCAGCTTAGCAAGGGACAATGAGCAGTTCTTC. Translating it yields CASSLARDNEQFF.

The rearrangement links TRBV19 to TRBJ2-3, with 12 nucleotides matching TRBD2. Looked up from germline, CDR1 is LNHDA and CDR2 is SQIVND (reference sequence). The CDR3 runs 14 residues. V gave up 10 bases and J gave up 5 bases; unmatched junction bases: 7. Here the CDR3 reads CATAPGLAGDTQYF. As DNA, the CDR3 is TGTGCCACCGCGCCGGGACTAGCGGGAGATACGCAGTATTTT.

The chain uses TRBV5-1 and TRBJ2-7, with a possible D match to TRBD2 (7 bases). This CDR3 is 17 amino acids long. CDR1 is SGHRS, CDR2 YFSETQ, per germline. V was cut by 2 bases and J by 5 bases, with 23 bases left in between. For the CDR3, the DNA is TGCGCCAGCAGCTTTGGCAGGGGAGCGGGACCTATGGACGAGCAGTACTTC. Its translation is CASSFGRGAGPMDEQYF.

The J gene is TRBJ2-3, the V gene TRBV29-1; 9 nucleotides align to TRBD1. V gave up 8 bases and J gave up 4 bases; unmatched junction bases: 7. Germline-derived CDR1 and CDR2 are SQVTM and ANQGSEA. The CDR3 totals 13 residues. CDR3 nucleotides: TGCAGCCTGGGACAGGGAATTGCAGATACGCAGTATTTT. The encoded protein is CSLGQGIADTQYF.